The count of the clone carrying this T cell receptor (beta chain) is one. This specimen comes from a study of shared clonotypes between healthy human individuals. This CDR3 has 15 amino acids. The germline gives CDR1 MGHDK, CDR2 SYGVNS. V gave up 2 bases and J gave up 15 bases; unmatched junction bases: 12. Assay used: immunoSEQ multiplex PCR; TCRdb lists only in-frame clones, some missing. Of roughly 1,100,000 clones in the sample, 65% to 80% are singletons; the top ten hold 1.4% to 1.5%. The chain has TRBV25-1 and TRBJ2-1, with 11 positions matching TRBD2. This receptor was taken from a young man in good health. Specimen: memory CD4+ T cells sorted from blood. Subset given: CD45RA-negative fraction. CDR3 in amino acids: CASSEPGLAESQRFF. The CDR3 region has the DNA TGTGCCAGCAGTGAACCGGGACTAGCGGAGTCGCAGCGGTTCTTC.